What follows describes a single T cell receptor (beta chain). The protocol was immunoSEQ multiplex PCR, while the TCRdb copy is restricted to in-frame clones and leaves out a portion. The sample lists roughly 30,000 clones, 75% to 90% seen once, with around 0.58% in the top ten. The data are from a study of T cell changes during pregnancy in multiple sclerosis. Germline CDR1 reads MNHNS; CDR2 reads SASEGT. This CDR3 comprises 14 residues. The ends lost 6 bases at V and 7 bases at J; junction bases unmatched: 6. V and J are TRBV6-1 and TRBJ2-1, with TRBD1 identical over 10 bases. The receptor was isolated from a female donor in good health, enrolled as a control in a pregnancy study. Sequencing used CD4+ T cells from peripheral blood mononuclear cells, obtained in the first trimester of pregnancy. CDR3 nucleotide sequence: TGTGCCAGCAGAGGGACAGGGGTGTTTAATGAGCAGTTCTTC. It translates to CASRGTGVFNEQFF.